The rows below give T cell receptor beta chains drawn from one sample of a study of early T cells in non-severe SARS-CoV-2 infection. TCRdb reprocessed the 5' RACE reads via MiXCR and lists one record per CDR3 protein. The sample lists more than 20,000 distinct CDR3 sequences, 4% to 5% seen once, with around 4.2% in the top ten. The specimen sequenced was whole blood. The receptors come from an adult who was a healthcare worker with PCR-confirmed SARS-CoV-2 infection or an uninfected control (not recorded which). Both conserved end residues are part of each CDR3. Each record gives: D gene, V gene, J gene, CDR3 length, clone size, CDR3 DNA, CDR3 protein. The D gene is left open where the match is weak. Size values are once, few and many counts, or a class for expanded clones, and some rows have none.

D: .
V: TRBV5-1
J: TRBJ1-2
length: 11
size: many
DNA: TGCGCCAGCAGCAGGGGGTATGGCTACACCTTC
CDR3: CASSRGYGYTF

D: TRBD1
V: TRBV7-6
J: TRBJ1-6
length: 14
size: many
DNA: TGCGCCAGCAGCCTACAGGGGAATAATTCACCCCTCCACTTT
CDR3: CASSLQGNNSPLHF

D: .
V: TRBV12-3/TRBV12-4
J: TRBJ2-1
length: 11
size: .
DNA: TGTGCCAGCAGCCGAATGAATGAGCAGTTCTTC
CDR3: CASSRMNEQFF

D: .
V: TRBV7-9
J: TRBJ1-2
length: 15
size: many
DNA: TGTGCCAGCACCACCCAGGGTGTCTTCGGGGGAGAAGAAACCTTC
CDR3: CASTTQGVFGGEETF

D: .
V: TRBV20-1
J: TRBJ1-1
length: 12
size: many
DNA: TGCAGTGCTAGATTACTCTATACTGAAGCTTTCTTT
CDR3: CSARLLYTEAFF

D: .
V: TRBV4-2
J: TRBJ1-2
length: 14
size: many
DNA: TGTGCCAGCAGCCAAGACAAGGGACGCTATGGCTACACCTTC
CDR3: CASSQDKGRYGYTF

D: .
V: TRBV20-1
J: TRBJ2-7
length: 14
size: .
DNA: TGCAGTGCTAGAGCTTCGGGTAGTTGGGGCGAGCAGTACTTC
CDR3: CSARASGSWGEQYF

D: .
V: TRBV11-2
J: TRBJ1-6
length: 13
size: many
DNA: TGTGCCAGCAGCCTCGAGGGCCCCAGGTCCCTCCACTTT
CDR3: CASSLEGPRSLHF

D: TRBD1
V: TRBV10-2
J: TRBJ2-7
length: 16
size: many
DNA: TGCGCCAGCAGTGAGCCCCCCGGGACAGGGACCTACGAGCAGTACTTC
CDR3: CASSEPPGTGTYEQYF

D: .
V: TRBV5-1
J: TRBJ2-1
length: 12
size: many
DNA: TGCGCCAGCGGGGTGGGGAACAATGAGCAGTTCTTC
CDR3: CASGVGNNEQFF

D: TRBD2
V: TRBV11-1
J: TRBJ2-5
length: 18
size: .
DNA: TGTGCCAGCAGCTTAGGGGGGCTTCCTAGCGGGACCCAAGAGACCCAGTACTTC
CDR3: CASSLGGLPSGTQETQYF

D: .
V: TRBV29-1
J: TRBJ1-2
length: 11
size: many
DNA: TGCAGCGTTGACAGCTCCTATGGCTACACCTTC
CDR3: CSVDSSYGYTF

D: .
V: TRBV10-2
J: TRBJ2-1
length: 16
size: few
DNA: TGCGCCAGCAGGGATCTCTTCGGGCGGTCCGACAATGAGCAGTTCTTC
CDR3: CASRDLFGRSDNEQFF

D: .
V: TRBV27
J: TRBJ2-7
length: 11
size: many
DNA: TGTGCCAGCAGTTGGGGCGACGAGCAGTACTTC
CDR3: CASSWGDEQYF

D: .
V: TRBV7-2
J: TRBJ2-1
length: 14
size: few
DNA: TGTGCCAGCAGCTTAGGAACTCGAGCGAATGAGCAGTTCTTC
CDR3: CASSLGTRANEQFF

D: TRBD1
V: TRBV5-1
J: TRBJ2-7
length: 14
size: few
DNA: TGCGCCAGCAGGTCCGGGACAGGTCCCTACGAGCAGTACTTC
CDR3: CASRSGTGPYEQYF

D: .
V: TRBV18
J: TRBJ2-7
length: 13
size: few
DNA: TGTGCCAGCTCACCACTAGACTATTTCGAGCAGTACTTC
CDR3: CASSPLDYFEQYF

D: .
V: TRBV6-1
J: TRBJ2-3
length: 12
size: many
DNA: TGTGCCAGCAGGACAGCCACAGATACGCAGTATTTT
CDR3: CASRTATDTQYF

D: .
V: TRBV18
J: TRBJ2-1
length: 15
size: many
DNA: TGTGCCAGCTCACCAAGAGGGGGGATTCTTAATGAGCAGTTCTTC
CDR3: CASSPRGGILNEQFF

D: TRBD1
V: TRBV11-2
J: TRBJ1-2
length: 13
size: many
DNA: TGTGCCAGCAGCTCCGGACAGGTCCGGGGCTACACCTTC
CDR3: CASSSGQVRGYTF

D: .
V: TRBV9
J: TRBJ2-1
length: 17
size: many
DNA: TGTGCCAGCAGCGTAGTGGGACCCAGCGGCTCCTACAATGAGCAGTTCTTC
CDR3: CASSVVGPSGSYNEQFF

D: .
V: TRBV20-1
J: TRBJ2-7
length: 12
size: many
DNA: TGCAGTGCTAGAGTAGGGACAACCGAGGTGGACTTC
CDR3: CSARVGTTEVDF

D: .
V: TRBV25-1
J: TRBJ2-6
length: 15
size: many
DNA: TGTGCCAGCAGTGTGTCCGGTACTGGGGCCAACGTCCTGACTTTC
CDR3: CASSVSGTGANVLTF

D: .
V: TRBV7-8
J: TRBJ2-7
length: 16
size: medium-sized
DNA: TGTGCCAGCAGCTTGAGATTTACCGGGATTACCTACGAGCAGTACTTC
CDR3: CASSLRFTGITYEQYF

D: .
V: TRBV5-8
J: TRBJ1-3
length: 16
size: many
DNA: TGTGCCAGCAGCCGGGACCGCCGGGGCTCGGGAAACACCATATATTTT
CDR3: CASSRDRRGSGNTIYF

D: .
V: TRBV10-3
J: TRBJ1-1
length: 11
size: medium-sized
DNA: TGTGCCACTGAAAAGGGCACTGAAGCTTTCTTT
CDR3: CATEKGTEAFF

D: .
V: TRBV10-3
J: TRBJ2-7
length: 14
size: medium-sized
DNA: TGTGCCATCAGTGAGTCTGGGGGGTCCTACGAGCAGTACTTC
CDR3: CAISESGGSYEQYF

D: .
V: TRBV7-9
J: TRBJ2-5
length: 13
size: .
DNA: TGTGCCAGCCGTAGGGGTACGTCAGAGACCCAGTACTTC
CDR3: CASRRGTSETQYF

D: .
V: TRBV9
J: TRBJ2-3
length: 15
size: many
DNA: TGTGCCAGCAGCGTAGCCCCGGGAATCACAGATACGCAGTATTTT
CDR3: CASSVAPGITDTQYF

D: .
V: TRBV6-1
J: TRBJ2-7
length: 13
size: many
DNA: TGTGCCAGCAGTGAAACCAAGAACTACGAGCAGTACTTC
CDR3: CASSETKNYEQYF

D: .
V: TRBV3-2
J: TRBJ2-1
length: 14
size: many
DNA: TGTGCCAGCAGCCGAGGGACAGGGAGGAATGAGCAGTTCTTC
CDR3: CASSRGTGRNEQFF